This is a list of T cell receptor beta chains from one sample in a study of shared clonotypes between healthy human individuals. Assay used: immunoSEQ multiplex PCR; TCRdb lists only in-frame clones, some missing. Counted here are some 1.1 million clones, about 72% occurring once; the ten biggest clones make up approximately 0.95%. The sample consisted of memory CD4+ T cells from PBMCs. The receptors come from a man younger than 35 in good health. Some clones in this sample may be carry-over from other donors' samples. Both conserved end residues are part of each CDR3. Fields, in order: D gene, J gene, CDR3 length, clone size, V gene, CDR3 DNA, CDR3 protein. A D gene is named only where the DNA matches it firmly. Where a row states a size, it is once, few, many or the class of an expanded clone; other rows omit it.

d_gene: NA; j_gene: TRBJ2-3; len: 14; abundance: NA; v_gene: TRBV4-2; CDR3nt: TGTGCCAGCAGCCAAGATCCGGCGGCAGATACGCAGTATTTT; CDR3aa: CASSQDPAADTQYF
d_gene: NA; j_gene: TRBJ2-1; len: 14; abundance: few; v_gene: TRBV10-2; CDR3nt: TGCGCCAGCAGTGACTGGGCTAGTGCCAATGAGCAGTTCTTC; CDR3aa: CASSDWASANEQFF
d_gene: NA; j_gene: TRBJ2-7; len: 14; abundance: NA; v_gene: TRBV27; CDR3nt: TGTGCCAGCAGTTTATCCCCCCGGCAGGGGCTTCAGTACTTC; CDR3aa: CASSLSPRQGLQYF
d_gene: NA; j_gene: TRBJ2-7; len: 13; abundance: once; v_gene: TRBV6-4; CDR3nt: TGTGCCAGCAGTTGGGGGCCGACGTACGAGCAGTACTTC; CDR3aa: CASSWGPTYEQYF
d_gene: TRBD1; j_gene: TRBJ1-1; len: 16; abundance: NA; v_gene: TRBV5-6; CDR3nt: TGTGCCAGCAGCCCGGAGACAGGGCAGATGAACACTGAAGCTTTCTTT; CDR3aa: CASSPETGQMNTEAFF
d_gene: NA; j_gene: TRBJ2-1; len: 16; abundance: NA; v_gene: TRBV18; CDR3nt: TGTGCCAGCTCACCACCGTCTGGGGGCTCCTACAATGAGCAGTTCTTC; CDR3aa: CASSPPSGGSYNEQFF
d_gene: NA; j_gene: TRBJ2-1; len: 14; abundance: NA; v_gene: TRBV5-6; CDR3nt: TGTGCCAGCAGCTTGTACGGGATCGGACGCGAGCAGTTCTTC; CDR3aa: CASSLYGIGREQFF
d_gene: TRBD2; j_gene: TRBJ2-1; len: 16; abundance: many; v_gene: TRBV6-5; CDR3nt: TGTGCCAGCAGTTACTCTAGGTGGGAGGGGTACAATGAGCAGTTCTTC; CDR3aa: CASSYSRWEGYNEQFF
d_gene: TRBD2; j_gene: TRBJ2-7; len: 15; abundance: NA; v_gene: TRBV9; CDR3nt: TGTGCCAGCAGCGTAGGAGCGGGAGGGCCCCGCGAGCAGTACTTC; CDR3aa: CASSVGAGGPREQYF
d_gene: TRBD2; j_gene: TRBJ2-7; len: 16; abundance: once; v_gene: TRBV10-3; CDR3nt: TGTGCCATCAGGCCCCACCTAGCGGTTGGTACCTACGAGCAGTACTTC; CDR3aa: CAIRPHLAVGTYEQYF
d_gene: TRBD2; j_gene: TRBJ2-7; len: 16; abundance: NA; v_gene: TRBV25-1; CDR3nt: TGTGCCAGCAGTGAACCCCCCCCGGCGGGAGTCGGCGAGCAGTACTTC; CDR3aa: CASSEPPPAGVGEQYF
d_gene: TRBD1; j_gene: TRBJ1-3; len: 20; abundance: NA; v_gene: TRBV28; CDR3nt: TGTGCCACCCTAACCCCATACGGGACAGGGCTTTCCCTCTTGGGAAACACCATATATTTT; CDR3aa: CATLTPYGTGLSLLGNTIYF
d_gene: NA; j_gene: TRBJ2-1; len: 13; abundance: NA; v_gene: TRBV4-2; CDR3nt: TGTGCCAGCAGCCATCCCTATTACAATGAGCAGTTCTTC; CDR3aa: CASSHPYYNEQFF
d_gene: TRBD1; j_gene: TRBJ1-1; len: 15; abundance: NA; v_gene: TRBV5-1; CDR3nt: TGCGCCAGCAGCGAGGGACAGCGGATTAACACTGAAGCTTTCTTT; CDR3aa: CASSEGQRINTEAFF
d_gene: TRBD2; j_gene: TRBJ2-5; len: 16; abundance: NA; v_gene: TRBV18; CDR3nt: TGTGCCAGCTCACCACAAGCGGGATCCACCCAAGAGACCCAGTACTTC; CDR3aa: CASSPQAGSTQETQYF
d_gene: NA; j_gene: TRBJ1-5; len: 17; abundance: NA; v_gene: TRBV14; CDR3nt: TGTGCCAGCAGCCAAGTTATACGGGGAGAGGGCAATCAGCCCCAGCATTTT; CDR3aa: CASSQVIRGEGNQPQHF
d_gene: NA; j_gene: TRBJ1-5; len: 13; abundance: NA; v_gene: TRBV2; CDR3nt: TGTGCCAGCAAAGGACAGTCCAATCAGCCCCAGCATTTT; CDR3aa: CASKGQSNQPQHF
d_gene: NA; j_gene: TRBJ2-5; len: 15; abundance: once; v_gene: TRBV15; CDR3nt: TGTGCCACCAGCAGACCCCGGGGAGGCCCAGAGACCCAGTACTTC; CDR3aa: CATSRPRGGPETQYF
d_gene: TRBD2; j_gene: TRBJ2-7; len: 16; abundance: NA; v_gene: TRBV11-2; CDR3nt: TGTGCCAGCAGCTCTATAGCGGGAGTGTCGTTCTACGAGCAGTACTTC; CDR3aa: CASSSIAGVSFYEQYF
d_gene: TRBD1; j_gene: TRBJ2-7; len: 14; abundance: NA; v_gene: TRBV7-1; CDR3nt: TGTGCCAGCCGGAGACAGGGGGCAACCTACGAGCAGTACTTC; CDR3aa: CASRRQGATYEQYF
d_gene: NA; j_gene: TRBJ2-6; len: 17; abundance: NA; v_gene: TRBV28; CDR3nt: TGTGCCAGCAGTTTTCCCGGGTCTTCCTCTGGGGCCAACGTCCTGACTTTC; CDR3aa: CASSFPGSSSGANVLTF
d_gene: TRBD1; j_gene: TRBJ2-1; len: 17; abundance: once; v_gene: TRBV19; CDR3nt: TGTGCCAGTAGTCGTCTTACGGACAGGTGGTCCTACAATGAGCAGTTCTTC; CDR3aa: CASSRLTDRWSYNEQFF
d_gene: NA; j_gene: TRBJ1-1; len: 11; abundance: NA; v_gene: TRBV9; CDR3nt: TGTGCCATCACGAACAGGGAACAAGCTTTCTTT; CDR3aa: CAITNREQAFF
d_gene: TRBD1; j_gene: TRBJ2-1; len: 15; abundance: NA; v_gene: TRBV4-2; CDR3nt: TGTGCCAGCAGCCAAGCCGGACAGGGGGCGGATGAGCAGTTCTTC; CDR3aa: CASSQAGQGADEQFF
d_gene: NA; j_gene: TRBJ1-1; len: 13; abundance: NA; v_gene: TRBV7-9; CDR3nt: TGTGCCAGCAGCTTACTTCACGAGGGGGAAGCTTTCTTT; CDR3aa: CASSLLHEGEAFF
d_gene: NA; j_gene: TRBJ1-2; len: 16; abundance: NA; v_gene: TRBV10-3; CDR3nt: TGTGCCATCAGTGGGCAGGGGACCCTCTCCTTCTATGGCTACACCTTC; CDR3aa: CAISGQGTLSFYGYTF
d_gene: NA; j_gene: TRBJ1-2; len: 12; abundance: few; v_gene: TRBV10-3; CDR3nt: TGTGCCACCTCTCAAACTAACTATGGCTACACCTTC; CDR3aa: CATSQTNYGYTF
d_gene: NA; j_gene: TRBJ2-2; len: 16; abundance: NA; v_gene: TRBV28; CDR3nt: TGTGCCAGCAGTTCCGGAACCCTCACCCCCACCGGGGAGCTGTTTTTT; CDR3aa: CASSSGTLTPTGELFF
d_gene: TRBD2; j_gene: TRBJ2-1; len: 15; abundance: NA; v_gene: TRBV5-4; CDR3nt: TGTGCCAGCAGCGGGGGACTAGCGGGAGGGCATGAGCAGTTCTTC; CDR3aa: CASSGGLAGGHEQFF
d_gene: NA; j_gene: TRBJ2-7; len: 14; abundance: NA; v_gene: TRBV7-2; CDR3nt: TGTGCCAGCAGCTTAGCCGGGACGGAGTACGAGCAGTACTTC; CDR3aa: CASSLAGTEYEQYF
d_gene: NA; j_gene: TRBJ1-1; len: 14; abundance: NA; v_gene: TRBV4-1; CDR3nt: TGCTCCAGTAGCCAAGATAAACTGAACACTGAAGCTTTCTTT; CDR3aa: CSSSQDKLNTEAFF
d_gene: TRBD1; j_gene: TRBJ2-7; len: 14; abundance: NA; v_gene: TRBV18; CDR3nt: TGTGCCAGCTCACCTGCGACAGGGTCCTACGAGCAGTACTTC; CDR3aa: CASSPATGSYEQYF
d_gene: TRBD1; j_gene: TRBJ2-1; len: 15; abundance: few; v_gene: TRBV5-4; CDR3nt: TGTGCCAGCAGCCAAGCCACAGGGGGTCGGGATGAGCAGTTCTTC; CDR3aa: CASSQATGGRDEQFF
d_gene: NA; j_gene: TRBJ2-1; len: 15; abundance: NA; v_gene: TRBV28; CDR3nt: TGTGCCAGCAGTTTATCCCAACTAGGCTTCGTTGAGCAGTTCTTC; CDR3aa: CASSLSQLGFVEQFF
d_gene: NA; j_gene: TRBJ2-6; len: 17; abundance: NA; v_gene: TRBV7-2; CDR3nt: TGTGCCAGCAGCGTCAGGGGCACAAGCTCTGGGGCCAACGTCCTGACTTTC; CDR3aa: CASSVRGTSSGANVLTF
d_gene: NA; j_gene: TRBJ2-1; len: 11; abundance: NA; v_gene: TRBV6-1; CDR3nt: TGTGCCAGCAGCCTCGGTAGCCAGCAGTTCTTC; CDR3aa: CASSLGSQQFF
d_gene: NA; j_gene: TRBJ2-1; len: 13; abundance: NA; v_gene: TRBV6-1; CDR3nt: TGTGCCAGCAGTGAACAGGGCCAAAATGAGCAGTTCTTC; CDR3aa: CASSEQGQNEQFF
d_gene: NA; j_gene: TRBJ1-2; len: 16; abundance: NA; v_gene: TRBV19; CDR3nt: TGTGCCAGTAGTATAAGCGGGACAATTCCAAACTATGGCTACACCTTC; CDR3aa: CASSISGTIPNYGYTF
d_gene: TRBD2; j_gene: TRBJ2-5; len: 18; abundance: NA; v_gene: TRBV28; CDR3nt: TGTGCCAGCAGTTTTTCCGGGACTAGCGGGGCGTACCAAGAGACCCAGTACTTC; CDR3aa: CASSFSGTSGAYQETQYF
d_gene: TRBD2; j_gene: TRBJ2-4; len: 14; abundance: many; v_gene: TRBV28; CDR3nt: TGTGCCAGCAGTCCCCCCTGGCGGGAGGGGAATCAGTACTTC; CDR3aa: CASSPPWREGNQYF
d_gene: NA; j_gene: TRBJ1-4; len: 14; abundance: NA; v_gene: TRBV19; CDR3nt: TGTGCCAGTATTGCGGGACGGGCTAATGAAAAACTGTTTTTT; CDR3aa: CASIAGRANEKLFF
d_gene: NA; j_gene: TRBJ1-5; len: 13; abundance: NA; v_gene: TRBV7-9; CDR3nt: TGTGCCAGCAGCTTAGCCGAGGACCAGCCCCAGCATTTT; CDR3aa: CASSLAEDQPQHF
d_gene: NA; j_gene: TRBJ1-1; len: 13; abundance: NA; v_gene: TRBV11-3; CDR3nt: TGTGCCAGCAGCTTACGGGGGTACACTGAAGCTTTCTTT; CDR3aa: CASSLRGYTEAFF
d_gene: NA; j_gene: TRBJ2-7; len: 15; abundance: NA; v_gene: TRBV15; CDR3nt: TGTGCCACCAGCTCAAGACTAGGGGGTGCCTACGAGCAGTACTTC; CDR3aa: CATSSRLGGAYEQYF
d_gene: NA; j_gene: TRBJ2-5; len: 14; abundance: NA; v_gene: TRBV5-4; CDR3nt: TGTGCCAGCAGCTCACCCGGGGCCCAAGAGACCCAGTACTTC; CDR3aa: CASSSPGAQETQYF
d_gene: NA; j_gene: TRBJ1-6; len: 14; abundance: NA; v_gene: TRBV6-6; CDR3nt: TGTGCCAGCAGCTCAGGCTCATATAATTCACCCCTCCACTTT; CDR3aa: CASSSGSYNSPLHF